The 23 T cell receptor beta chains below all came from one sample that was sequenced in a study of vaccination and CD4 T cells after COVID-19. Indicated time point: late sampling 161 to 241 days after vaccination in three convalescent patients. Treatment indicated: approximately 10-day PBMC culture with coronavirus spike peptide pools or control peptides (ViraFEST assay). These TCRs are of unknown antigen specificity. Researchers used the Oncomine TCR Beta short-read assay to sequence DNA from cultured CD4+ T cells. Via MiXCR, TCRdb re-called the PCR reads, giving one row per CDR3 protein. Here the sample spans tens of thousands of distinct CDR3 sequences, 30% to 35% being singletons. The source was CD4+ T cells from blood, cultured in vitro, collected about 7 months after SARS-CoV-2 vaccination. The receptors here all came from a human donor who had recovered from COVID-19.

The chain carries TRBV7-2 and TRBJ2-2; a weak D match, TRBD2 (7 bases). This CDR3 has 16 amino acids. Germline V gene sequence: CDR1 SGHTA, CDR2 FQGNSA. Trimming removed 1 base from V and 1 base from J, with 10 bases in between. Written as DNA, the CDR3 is TGTGCCAGCAGCTTAGGGGGGGGCCTGAACACCGGGGAGCTGTTTTTT. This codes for CASSLGGGLNTGELFF.

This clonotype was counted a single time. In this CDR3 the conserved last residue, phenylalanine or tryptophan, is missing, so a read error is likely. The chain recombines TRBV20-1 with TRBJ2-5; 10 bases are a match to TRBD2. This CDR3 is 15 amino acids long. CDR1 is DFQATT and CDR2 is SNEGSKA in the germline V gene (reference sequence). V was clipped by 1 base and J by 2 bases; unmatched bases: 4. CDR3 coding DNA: TGCAGTGCTAGAGCGGCTAGCGGGGGACAAGAGACCCAGTACTAC. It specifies CSARAASGGQETQYY.

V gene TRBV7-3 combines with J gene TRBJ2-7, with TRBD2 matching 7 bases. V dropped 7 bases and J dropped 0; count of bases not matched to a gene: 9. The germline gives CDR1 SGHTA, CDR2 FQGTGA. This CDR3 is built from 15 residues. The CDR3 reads CASTLREGLSYEQYF. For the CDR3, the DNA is TGTGCCAGCACTTTGAGGGAGGGCCTCTCCTACGAGCAGTACTTC. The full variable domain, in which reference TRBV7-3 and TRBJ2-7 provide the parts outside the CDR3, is GAGVSQTPSNKVTEKGKYVELRCDPISGHTALYWYRQSLGQGPEFLIYFQGTGAADDSGLPNDRFFAVRPEGSVSTLKIQRTERGDSAVYLCASTLREGLSYEQYFGPGTRLTVT.

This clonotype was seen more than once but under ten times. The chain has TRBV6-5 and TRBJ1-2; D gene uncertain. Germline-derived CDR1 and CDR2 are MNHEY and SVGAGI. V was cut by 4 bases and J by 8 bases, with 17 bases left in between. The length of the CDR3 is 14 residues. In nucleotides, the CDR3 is TGTGCCAGCAGTTCCGGCCTTTTCGAGAGGGGCTACACCTTC. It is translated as CASSSGLFERGYTF.

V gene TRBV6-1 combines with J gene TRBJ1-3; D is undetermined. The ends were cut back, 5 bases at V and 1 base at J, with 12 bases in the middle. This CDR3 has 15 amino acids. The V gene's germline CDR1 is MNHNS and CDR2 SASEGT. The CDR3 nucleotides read TGTGCCAGCAGTCCCCCCGCTGGGTCTGGAAACACCATATATTTT. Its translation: CASSPPAGSGNTIYF.

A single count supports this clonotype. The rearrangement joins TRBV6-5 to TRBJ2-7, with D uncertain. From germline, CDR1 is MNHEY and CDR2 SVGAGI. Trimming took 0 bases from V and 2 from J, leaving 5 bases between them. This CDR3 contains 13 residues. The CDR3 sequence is CASSYSRAYEQYF. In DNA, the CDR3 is TGTGCCAGCAGTTACTCTAGGGCCTACGAGCAGTACTTC.

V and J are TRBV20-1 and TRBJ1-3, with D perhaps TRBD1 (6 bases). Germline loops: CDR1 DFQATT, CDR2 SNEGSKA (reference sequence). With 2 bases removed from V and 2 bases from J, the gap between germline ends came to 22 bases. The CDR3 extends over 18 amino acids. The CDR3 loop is CSARPPGGQKVTGNTIYF. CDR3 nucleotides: TGCAGTGCTAGACCACCGGGGGGACAAAAAGTCACTGGAAACACCATATATTTT.

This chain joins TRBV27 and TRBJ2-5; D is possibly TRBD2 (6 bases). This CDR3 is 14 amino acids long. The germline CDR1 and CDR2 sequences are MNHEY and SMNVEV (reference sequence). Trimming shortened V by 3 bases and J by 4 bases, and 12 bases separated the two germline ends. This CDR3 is CASSFRGRRETQYF. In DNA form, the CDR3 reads TGTGCCAGCAGTTTTCGTGGGAGGCGAGAGACCCAGTACTTC.

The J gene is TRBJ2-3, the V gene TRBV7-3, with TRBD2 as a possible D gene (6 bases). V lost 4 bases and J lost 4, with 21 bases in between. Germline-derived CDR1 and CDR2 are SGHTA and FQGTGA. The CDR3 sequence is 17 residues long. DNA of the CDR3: TGTGCCAGCAGCTCCCCTGGGGGAGGCCATCCCCCAGATACGCAGTATTTT. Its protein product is CASSSPGGGHPPDTQYF.

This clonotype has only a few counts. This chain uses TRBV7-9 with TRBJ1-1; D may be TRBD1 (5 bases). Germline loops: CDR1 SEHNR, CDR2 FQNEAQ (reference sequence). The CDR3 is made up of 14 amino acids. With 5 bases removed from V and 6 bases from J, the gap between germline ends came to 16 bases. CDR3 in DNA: TGTGCCAGCAGCGCCTGGCAGGGCTTGGCTGAAGCTTTCTTT. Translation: CASSAWQGLAEAFF.

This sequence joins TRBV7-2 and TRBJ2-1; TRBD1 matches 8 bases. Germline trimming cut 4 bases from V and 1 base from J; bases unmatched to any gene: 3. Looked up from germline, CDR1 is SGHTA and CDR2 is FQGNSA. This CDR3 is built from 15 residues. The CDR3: CASSSGTGSYNEQFF. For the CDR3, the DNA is TGTGCCAGCAGCTCCGGGACAGGTTCCTACAATGAGCAGTTCTTC.

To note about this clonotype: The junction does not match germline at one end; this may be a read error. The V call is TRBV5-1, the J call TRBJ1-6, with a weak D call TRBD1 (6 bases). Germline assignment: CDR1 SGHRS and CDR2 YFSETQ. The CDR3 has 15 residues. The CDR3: CASSLSGVGNSPLHF. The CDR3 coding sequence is TGTGCCAGCAGCTTGTCAGGGGTGGGTAATTCACCCCTCCACTTT.

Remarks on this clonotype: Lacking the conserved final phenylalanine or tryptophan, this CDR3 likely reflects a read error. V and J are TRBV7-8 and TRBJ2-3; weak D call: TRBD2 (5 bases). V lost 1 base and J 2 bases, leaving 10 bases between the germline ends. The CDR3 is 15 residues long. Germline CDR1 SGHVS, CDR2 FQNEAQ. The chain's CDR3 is CASSLEGGYTDTQYL. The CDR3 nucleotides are TGTGCCAGCAGCTTAGAAGGAGGATACACAGATACGCAGTATCTT.

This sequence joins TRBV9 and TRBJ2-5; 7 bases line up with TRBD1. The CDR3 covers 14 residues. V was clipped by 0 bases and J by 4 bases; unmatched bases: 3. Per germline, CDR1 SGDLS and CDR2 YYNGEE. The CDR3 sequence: CASSVGQGVETQYF. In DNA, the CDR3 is TGTGCCAGCAGCGTAGGACAGGGTGTAGAGACCCAGTACTTC.

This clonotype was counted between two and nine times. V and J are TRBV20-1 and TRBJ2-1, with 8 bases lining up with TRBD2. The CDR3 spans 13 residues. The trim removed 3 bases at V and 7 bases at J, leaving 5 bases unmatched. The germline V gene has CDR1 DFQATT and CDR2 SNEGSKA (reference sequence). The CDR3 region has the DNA TGCAGTGCTAGGACTAGCGTCGAAAATGAGCAGTTCTTC. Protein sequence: CSARTSVENEQFF.

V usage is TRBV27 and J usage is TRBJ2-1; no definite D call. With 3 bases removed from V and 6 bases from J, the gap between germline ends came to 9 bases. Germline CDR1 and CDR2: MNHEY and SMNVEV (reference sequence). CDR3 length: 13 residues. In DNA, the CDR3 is TGTGCCAGCAGTTTTAATCGACGCAATGAGCAGTTCTTC. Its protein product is CASSFNRRNEQFF.

CDR3 region: CASSVRLAGTLRNEQFF. As DNA, the CDR3 is TGTGCCAGCAGTGTCCGACTAGCGGGGACCCTGAGGAATGAGCAGTTCTTC. V gene TRBV6-1 combines with J gene TRBJ2-1, with 11 positions matching TRBD2. V shed 4 bases, J shed 7 bases, and the junction held 12 bases outside the gene matches. This CDR3 has 17 amino acids. Germline assignment: CDR1 MNHNS and CDR2 SASEGT.

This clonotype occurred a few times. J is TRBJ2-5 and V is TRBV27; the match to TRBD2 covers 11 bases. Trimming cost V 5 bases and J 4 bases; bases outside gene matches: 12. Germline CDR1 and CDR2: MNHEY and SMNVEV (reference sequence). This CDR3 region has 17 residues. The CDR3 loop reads CASSPLAGGHRVETQYF. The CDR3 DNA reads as TGTGCCAGCAGTCCCTTAGCGGGGGGGCATCGTGTAGAGACCCAGTACTTC.

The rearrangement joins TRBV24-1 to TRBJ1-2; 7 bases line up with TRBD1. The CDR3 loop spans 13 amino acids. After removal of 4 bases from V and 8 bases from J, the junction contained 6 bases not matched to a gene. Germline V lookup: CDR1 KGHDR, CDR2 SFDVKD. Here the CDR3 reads CATSDNTGDGYTF. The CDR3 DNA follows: TGTGCCACCAGTGACAACACAGGGGACGGCTACACCTTC.

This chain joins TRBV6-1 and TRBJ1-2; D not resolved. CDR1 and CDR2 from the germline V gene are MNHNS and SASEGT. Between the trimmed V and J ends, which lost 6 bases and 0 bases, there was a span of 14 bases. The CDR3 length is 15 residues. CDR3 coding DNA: TGTGCCAGCAGGCAAAACATTTTAGCTAACTATGGCTACACCTTC. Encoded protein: CASRQNILANYGYTF.

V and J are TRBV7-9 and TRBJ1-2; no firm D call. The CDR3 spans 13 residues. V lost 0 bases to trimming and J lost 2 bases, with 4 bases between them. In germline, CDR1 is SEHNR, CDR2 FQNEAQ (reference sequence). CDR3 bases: TGTGCCAGCAGCTTAGCAGGGAACTATGGCTACACCTTC. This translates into CASSLAGNYGYTF.

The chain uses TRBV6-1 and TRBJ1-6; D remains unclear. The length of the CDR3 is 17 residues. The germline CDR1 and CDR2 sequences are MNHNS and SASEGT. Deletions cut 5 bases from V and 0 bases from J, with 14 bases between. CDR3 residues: CASSTTIGLSYNSPLHF. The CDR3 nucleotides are TGTGCCAGCAGTACGACGATCGGCCTCTCCTATAATTCACCCCTCCACTTT.

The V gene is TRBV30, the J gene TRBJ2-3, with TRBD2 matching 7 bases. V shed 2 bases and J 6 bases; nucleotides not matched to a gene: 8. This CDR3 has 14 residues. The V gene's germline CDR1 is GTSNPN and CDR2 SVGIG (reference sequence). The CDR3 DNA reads TGTGCCTGGAGTTCCCCAGCGGGGCGGGATACGCAGTATTTT. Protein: CAWSSPAGRDTQYF.